A single sample is the source of the 10 T cell receptor beta chains below, sequenced in a study of blood T cell repertoires in COVID-19 (dated by TCRdb to the early 2020s). The library relied on the immunoSEQ multiplex PCR assay. TCRdb mirrors the immuneACCESS table, restricted to in-frame sequences. Some clones are absent from its copies; in checked studies, under half trace to an unresolved V gene, and the reason for the others is unknown. This sample is represented by approximately 330,000 clones; 86% of them were singletons. The ten biggest clones cover approximately 4.6% of the sample. Sequencing used PBMCs or T cells enriched from blood (not recorded which). These TCRs come from a woman between 40 and 55 years old with acute COVID-19.

The V and J genes are TRBV5-8 and TRBJ1-3; no definite D call. With 0 bases removed from V and 2 bases from J, the gap between germline ends came to 9 bases. Germline V CDR1 and CDR2: SGHTS, YDEGEE. This CDR3 spans 15 amino acids. The CDR3 is CASSLGNIAGNTIYF. The CDR3 DNA is TGTGCCAGCAGCTTGGGAAACATTGCTGGAAACACCATATATTTT.

The J gene is TRBJ1-6, the V gene TRBV6-5; D may be TRBD1 (5 bases). The V gene lost 10 bases and the J gene lost 4 bases, with 11 bases spanning the gap. The germline CDR1 and CDR2 sequences are MNHEY and SVGAGI. This CDR3 comprises 13 residues. The CDR3 spells CATHGGYNSPLHF. CDR3 nucleotides: TGTGCCACCCATGGGGGGTATAATTCACCCCTCCACTTT.

This clone has just one count. The chain recombines TRBV28 with TRBJ1-1, with D uncertain. Per the germline V gene, CDR1 is MDHEN and CDR2 is SYDVKM. Trimming removed 7 bases from V and 2 bases from J, with 5 bases in between. The CDR3 length is 11 residues. The DNA for the CDR3 is TGTGCCAGCACGTTTAACACTGAAGCTTTCTTT. Translated: CASTFNTEAFF.

The rearrangement joins TRBV5-4 to TRBJ1-1; D gene uncertain. In germline, CDR1 is SGHNT, CDR2 YYREEE (reference sequence). V shed 5 bases and J shed 0 bases, with 8 bases lying between them. The CDR3 extends over 13 amino acids. The CDR3 sequence: CASRPGVNTEAFF. The CDR3 DNA reads TGTGCCAGCAGGCCCGGGGTGAACACTGAAGCTTTCTTT.

This clone has just a few counts. V and J are TRBV6-2 or TRBV6-3 and TRBJ1-1, with unresolved D. CDR1 is MNHEY and CDR2 is SVGEGT in the germline V gene. V gave up 2 bases and J gave up 4 bases, with 5 bases separating them. The CDR3 loop spans 12 amino acids. This CDR3 is CASSYVRTEAFF. DNA of the CDR3: TGTGCCAGCAGTTACGTGCGCACTGAAGCTTTCTTT.

The chain employs TRBV5-1 and TRBJ2-3; 7 positions match TRBD2. Trimming took 0 bases from V and 2 from J; bases not matched to a gene: 3. The CDR3 covers 15 residues. The germline CDR1 and CDR2 sequences are SGHRS and YFSETQ. The CDR3 nucleotides read TGCGCCAGCAGCTTGGGACGGGGGGACACAGATACGCAGTATTTT. This encodes CASSLGRGDTDTQYF.

This clone has a single count. The gene calls are TRBV7-9 and TRBJ1-6; D is uncertain. CDR1 and CDR2 from the germline V gene are SEHNR and FQNEAQ (reference sequence). The CDR3 consists of 13 residues. The ends were cut back, 1 base at V and 7 bases at J, with 5 bases in the middle. The CDR3 protein is CASSLGPNSPLHF. The CDR3 DNA is TGTGCCAGCAGCTTAGGGCCAAATTCACCCCTCCACTTT.

V is TRBV20-1 and J is TRBJ2-1; unclear D gene. The length of the CDR3 is 11 residues. The germline CDR1 and CDR2 sequences are DFQATT and SNEGSKA (reference sequence). V was pared by 3 bases and J by 7 bases, with 7 bases between. CDR3 loop: CSASRLNEQFF. The CDR3, as DNA: TGCAGTGCTAGTCGGTTGAATGAGCAGTTCTTC.

The chain is built from TRBV3-1 (or the pseudogene TRBV3-2) and TRBJ1-6; D unclear. CDR3 length: 15 residues. CDR1 is LGHDT and CDR2 is YNNKEL in the germline V gene (reference sequence). V lost 3 bases, J lost 10 bases, and 16 bases lay in between. The CDR3 nucleotides read TGTGCCAGCAGCCACCCCGGGTATGTCTGGTCACCCCTCCACTTT. Amino acids: CASSHPGYVWSPLHF.

The J gene is TRBJ2-7, the V gene TRBV6-6; 9 bases match TRBD1. With 2 bases clipped from V and 6 bases from J, the junction kept 8 bases outside the gene matches. The CDR3 is made up of 15 amino acids. Looked up from germline, CDR1 is MNHNY and CDR2 is SVGAGI (reference sequence). CDR3 nucleotide sequence: TGTGCCAGCAGTTACCAGACAGGGGGGGGCCGCGAGCAGTACTTC. This encodes CASSYQTGGGREQYF.